These T cell receptor beta chains were read from a single sample in a study of cytomegalovirus exposure and HLA in healthy donors. TCRdb's table, derived via immunoSEQ multiplex PCR, lists solely in-frame clones and lacks some. The data hold about 100,000 clones, with 70% to 80% observed a single time. The source material was PBMCs. Receptor source: a male donor in good health and CMV-seropositive. The conserved cysteine and the conserved F or W are not part of the CDR3 here. The order of the fields is J gene, D gene, clone size, V gene, CDR3 protein. D genes are given only for firm matches. Some rows mark clone size as missing; the rest say once, few, many or name a class of expanded clone.

TRBJ2-2 | NA | NA | TRBV19 | GTSQGGLPGTILTGELF
TRBJ1-1 | NA | NA | TRBV18 | ASSPGRDTEAF
TRBJ2-5 | NA | NA | TRBV5-5 | ASSLRGQETQY
TRBJ2-6 | TRBD2 | NA | TRBV14 | ASSQLTGGTSGANGLT
TRBJ2-1 | TRBD1 | NA | TRBV6-5 | ASSSRDRDSNEQF
TRBJ2-5 | NA | NA | TRBV18 | ASSPLDYQETQY
TRBJ2-7 | TRBD1 | NA | TRBV5-5 | ASSSPDRGHNEQY
TRBJ1-3 | NA | NA | TRBV19 | ASSIRGRSSGNTIY
TRBJ2-1 | TRBD2 | once | TRBV11-3 | ASSLDFGTTYNEQF
TRBJ2-3 | TRBD2 | NA | TRBV9 | ASSVEAGVTDTQY
TRBJ1-2 | TRBD1 | NA | TRBV18 | ASSQDRSYGYT
TRBJ2-2 | NA | NA | TRBV5-1 | ASRAARLELF
TRBJ2-4 | NA | NA | TRBV6-4 | APGASAKNSQY
TRBJ2-2 | TRBD2 | NA | TRBV4-1 | ASSQDWEGALPGELF
TRBJ2-7 | TRBD2 | NA | TRBV7-7 | ASSLAPGLVYEQY
TRBJ2-1 | NA | NA | TRBV11-2 | ASSARPIDYNEQF
NA | TRBD2 | NA | TRBV4-3 | ASSLQGDSGTYEQY